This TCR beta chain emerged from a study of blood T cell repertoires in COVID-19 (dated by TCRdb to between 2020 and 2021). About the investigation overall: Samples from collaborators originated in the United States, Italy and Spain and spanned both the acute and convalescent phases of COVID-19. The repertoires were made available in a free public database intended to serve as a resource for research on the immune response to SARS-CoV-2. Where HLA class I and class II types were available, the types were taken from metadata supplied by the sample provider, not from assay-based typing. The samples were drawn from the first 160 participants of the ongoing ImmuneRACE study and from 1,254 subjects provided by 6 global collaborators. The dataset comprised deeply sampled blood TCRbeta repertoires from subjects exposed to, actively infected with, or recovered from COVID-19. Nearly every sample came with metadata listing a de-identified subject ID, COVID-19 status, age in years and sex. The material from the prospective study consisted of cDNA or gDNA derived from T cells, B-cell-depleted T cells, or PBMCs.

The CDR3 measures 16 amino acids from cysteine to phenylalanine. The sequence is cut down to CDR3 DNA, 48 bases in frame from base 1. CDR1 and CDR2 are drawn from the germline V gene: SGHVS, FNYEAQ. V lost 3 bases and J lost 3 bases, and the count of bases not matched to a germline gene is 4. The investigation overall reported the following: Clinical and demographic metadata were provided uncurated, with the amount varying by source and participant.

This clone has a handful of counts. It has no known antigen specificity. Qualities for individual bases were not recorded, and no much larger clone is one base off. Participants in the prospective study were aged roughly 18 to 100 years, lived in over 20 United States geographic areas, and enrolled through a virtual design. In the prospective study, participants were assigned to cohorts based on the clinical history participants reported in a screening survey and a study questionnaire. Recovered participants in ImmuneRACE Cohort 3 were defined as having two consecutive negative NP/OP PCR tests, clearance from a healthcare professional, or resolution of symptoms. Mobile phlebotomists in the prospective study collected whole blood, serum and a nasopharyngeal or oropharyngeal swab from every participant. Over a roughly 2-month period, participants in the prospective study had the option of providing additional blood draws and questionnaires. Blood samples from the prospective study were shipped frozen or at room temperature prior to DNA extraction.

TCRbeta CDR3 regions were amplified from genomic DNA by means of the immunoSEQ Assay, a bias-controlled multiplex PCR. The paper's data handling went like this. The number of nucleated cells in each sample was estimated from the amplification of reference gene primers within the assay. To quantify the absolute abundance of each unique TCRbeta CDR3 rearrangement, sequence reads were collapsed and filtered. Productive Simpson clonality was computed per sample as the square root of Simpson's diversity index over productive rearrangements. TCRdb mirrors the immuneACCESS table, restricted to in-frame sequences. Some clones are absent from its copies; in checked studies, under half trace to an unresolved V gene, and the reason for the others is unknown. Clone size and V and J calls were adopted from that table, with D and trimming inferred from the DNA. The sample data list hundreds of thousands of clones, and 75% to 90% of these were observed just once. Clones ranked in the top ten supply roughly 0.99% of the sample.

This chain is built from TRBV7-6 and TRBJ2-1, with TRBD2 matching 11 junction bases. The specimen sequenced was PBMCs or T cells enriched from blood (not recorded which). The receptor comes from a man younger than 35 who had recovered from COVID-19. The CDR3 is CASSFLGTSGYNEQFF. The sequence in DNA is TGTGCCAGCAGCTTCCTTGGGACTAGCGGCTACAATGAGCAGTTCTTC.